This is a list of T cell receptor beta chains from one sample in a study of T-cell reconstitution after alpha-beta-depleted transplantation in children. One entry per CDR3 protein, called by TCRdb with MiXCR from the PCR reads. The profile shows over 80,000 distinct CDR3 sequences, roughly a quarter of them singletons. Sequences were derived from PBMCs, sampled before TCRalphabeta/CD19-depleted stem cell transplant. The origin of the receptors is a boy aged 2 to 10 with acute lymphoblastic leukemia, due to receive a stem cell transplant. The CDR3 runs from the conserved cysteine through the conserved F or W. The order of the fields is clone size, V gene, D gene, J gene, CDR3 DNA, CDR3 protein. D genes are given only for firm matches. Expanded clones get a size class; other rows say once, few or many, or leave the size out.

many,TRBV20-1,TRBD2,TRBJ2-7,TGCAGTGCTAGGACTAGCGGAGGGTCCTGGGCCTACGAGCAGTACTTC,CSARTSGGSWAYEQYF
few,TRBV6-2/TRBV6-3,TRBD2,TRBJ2-1,TGTGCCAGCAGTACGGGACTAGCGGAGCAGTTCTTC,CASSTGLAEQFF
few,TRBV28,.,TRBJ2-7,TGTGCCAGCAGTTTCCATGACAGCAGACCCTACGAGCAGTACTTC,CASSFHDSRPYEQYF
.,TRBV5-6,.,TRBJ2-1,TGTGCCGGCAGCTTAGGCTCAATAATCAATGAGCAGTTCTTC,CAGSLGSIINEQFF
few,TRBV5-5,.,TRBJ2-5,TGTGCCAGCAGCTTGATTAGCGGAATAGAGACCCAGTACTTC,CASSLISGIETQYF
few,TRBV5-1,.,TRBJ1-2,TGCGCCAGCAGCTTTAACCTCCACTATGGCTACACCTTC,CASSFNLHYGYTF
few,TRBV3-1,.,TRBJ1-1,TGTGCCAGCAGCCAAGCCGAGGGAGTCACTGAAGCTTTCTTT,CASSQAEGVTEAFF
.,TRBV28,TRBD1,TRBJ1-2,TGTGCCAGCAGTTATACAGGGGGTGGCTACACCTTC,CASSYTGGGYTF
few,TRBV28,.,TRBJ2-3,TGTGCCAGCAGCCAGGGGCAGGGCCCCACAGATACGCAGTATTTT,CASSQGQGPTDTQYF
few,TRBV28,TRBD1,TRBJ1-4,TGTGCCAGCGGTACGACAGGGGCTAATGAAAAACTGTTTTTT,CASGTTGANEKLFF
.,TRBV2,.,TRBJ2-7,TGTGCCAGCAACCCGGAGCAGGGAACGCAGTACTTC,CASNPEQGTQYF
.,TRBV12-3/TRBV12-4,.,TRBJ2-7,TGTGCCAGCAGTTTATTTAAGGTCGCCTCCTACGAGCAGTACTTC,CASSLFKVASYEQYF
few,TRBV4-3,.,TRBJ1-3,TGCGCCAGCAGCCAAGAATCAGCCTCTGGAAACACCATATATTTT,CASSQESASGNTIYF
.,TRBV20-1,TRBD2,TRBJ2-1,TGCAGTGCTAGAGGGCCCACGAAGGCTAGCGGAGGGTACAATGAGCAGTTCTTC,CSARGPTKASGGYNEQFF
many,TRBV4-1,TRBD2,TRBJ2-7,TGCGCCAGCAGCCAAGCCCGGGCGGGACTAGCGCTCGAGCAGTACTTC,CASSQARAGLALEQYF
few,TRBV18,.,TRBJ2-7,TGTGCCAGCTCAGAGCAGGGTCGGCAGTACTTC,CASSEQGRQYF
.,TRBV15,.,TRBJ2-5,TGTGCCACCAGTAGAGGGGGAGATGGGGAGACCCAGTACTTC,CATSRGGDGETQYF
few,TRBV7-8,TRBD1,TRBJ1-5,TGTGCCAGCAGATTAACAGGGGACTGGAATCAGCCCCAGCATTTT,CASRLTGDWNQPQHF
.,TRBV28,TRBD1,TRBJ2-6,TGTGCCAGCAGCCACAGGGGGCCTGGGGCCAACGTCCTGACTTTC,CASSHRGPGANVLTF
.,TRBV12-3/TRBV12-4,.,TRBJ1-4,TGTGCCAGCAGGCCTCCAGGTCAGGAAAAACTGTTTTTT,CASRPPGQEKLFF
many,TRBV12-3/TRBV12-4,.,TRBJ2-5,TGTGCCAGCAGCTTAAATAGGGTTCGGGAGACCCAGTACTTC,CASSLNRVRETQYF
.,TRBV7-9,TRBD1,TRBJ2-1,TGTGCCAGCAGCGTCCCCCGGGACAGGGGTTCTTTTCGGCAGTTCTTC,CASSVPRDRGSFRQFF
.,TRBV5-1,.,TRBJ2-1,TGCGCCAGCAGCTTAGGTATTGCGAGGAGTGCGGGTGTGGGTGAGCAGTTCTTC,CASSLGIARSAGVGEQFF
.,TRBV2,.,TRBJ2-1,TGTGCCAGCAGTGAGGGACCGGTGGGTGAGCAGTTCTTC,CASSEGPVGEQFF
.,TRBV15,.,TRBJ2-1,TGTGCCACTTCGGACAGCTCAAGCCCCTACAATGAGCAGTTCTTC,CATSDSSSPYNEQFF
.,TRBV5-6,TRBD2,TRBJ2-1,TGTGCCAGCAGTATCCTAGCGGATCGAAGGAACAATGAGCAGTTCTTC,CASSILADRRNNEQFF
.,TRBV3-1,.,TRBJ2-6,TGTGCCAGCAGCCAAGATGGTAGATTTGGGGTCAACGTCCTGACTTTC,CASSQDGRFGVNVLTF
few,TRBV12-3/TRBV12-4,.,TRBJ2-7,TGTGCCAGCAGCCCCGGGAAGGTGTACGAGCAGTACTTC,CASSPGKVYEQYF
.,TRBV9,.,TRBJ2-2,TGTGCCAGCAGCGTACTAGCGCCCGGGGAGCTGTTTTTT,CASSVLAPGELFF
.,TRBV29-1,TRBD1,TRBJ2-7,TGCAGCGTTCTCGCGGGACAGGTTACCTACGAGCAGTACTTC,CSVLAGQVTYEQYF
.,TRBV18,.,TRBJ2-7,TGTGCCAGCTCCCATCCAGATGACAACCCATCCTACGAGCAGTACTTC,CASSHPDDNPSYEQYF
.,TRBV24-1,.,TRBJ2-1,TGTGCCACCAGTAGTCTTAGCGGAGGGGTCTACAATGAGCAGTTCTTC,CATSSLSGGVYNEQFF
few,TRBV27,.,TRBJ2-7,TGTGCCAGCAGTTTTGCCCCCCAGGGCGAGCAGTACTTC,CASSFAPQGEQYF
.,TRBV3-1,.,TRBJ2-2,TGTGCCAGCAGCCAAGTCGGGGAGCTGTTTTTT,CASSQVGELFF
few,TRBV20-1,TRBD2,TRBJ2-3,TGCAGTGCTAAAAAACCCCTAGCGGGAGAGGCAGATACGCAGTATTTT,CSAKKPLAGEADTQYF